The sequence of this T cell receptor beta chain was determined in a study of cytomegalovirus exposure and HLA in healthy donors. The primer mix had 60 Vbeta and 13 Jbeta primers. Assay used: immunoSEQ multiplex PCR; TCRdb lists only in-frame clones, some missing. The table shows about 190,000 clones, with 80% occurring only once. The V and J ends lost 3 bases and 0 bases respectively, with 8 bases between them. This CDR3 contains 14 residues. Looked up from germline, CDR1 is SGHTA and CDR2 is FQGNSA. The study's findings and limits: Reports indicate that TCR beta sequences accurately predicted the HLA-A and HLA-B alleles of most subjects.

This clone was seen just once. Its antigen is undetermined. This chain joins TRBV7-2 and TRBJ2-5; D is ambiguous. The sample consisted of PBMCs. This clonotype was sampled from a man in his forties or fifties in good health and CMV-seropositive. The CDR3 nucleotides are TGTGCCAGCAGCTTCTTCGCAGACCAAGAGACCCAGTACTTC. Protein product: CASSFFADQETQYF.